This T cell receptor (beta chain) derives from a study of T-cell memory formation after mild COVID-19. The table lists this clonotype with a few counts. Trimming took 0 bases from V and 8 from J, leaving 14 bases between them. Germline V gives CDR1 DFQATT, CDR2 SNEGSKA (reference sequence). The CDR3 totals 14 residues. In TCRdb, the 5' RACE reads were re-called with MiXCR into one record per CDR3 protein. The sample records fewer than 450,000 distinct CDR3 sequences, less than 25% being singletons. The rearrangement joins TRBV20-1 to TRBJ2-1; D may match TRBD1 or TRBD2 (6 bases each). What was sequenced was PBMCs or a T cell subset sorted from them (not recorded which). This receptor was taken from an adult woman who had mild COVID-19 (a few samples of this study predate the infection). Cell type and time point are not known. This chain's CDR3 is CSARDLRRGDEQFF. The CDR3 nucleotides are TGCAGTGCTAGAGACCTACGGAGGGGGGATGAGCAGTTCTTC.